This T cell receptor beta chain was found in a study of siplizumab effects on memory and regulatory T cells. Only in-frame clones appear in the TCRdb table, and some are missing; sequencing was by immunoSEQ multiplex PCR. The sample carries about 100,000 clones, over 90% recorded once. CDR1 and CDR2 (germline): SGHVS, FNYEAQ. The germline V and J ends were trimmed by 1 base and 2 bases, with 12 bases remaining between them. This CDR3 has 15 amino acids. This clonotype was obtained from a human donor in good health. The chain joins TRBV7-6 to TRBJ2-7; unclear D gene. The specimen sequenced was non-Treg CD4+ T cells sorted from blood. The CDR3 region has the DNA TGTGCCAGCAGCTTAGGGGGTAGTTCGACCTACGAGCAGTACTTC. Its translation is CASSLGGSSTYEQYF.